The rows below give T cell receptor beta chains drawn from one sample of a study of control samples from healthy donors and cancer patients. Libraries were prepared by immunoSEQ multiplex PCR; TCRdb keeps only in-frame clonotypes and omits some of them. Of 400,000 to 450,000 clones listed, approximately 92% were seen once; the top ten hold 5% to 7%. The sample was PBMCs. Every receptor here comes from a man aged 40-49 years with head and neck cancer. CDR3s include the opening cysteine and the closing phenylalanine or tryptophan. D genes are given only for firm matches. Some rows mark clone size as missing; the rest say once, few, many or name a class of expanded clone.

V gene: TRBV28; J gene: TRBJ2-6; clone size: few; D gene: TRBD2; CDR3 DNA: TGTGCCAGTAATATAAGGCGTGGCGGGGGAAGTCCTGGGGCCAACGTCCTGACTTTC; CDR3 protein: CASNIRRGGGSPGANVLTF
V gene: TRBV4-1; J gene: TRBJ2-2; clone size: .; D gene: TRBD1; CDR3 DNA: TGCGCCAGCAGCCGCCCTCAGGGGGCCGGGGAGCTGTTTTTT; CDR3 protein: CASSRPQGAGELFF
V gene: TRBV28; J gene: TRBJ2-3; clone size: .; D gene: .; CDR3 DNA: TGTGCTAGCAGTTTGGTAATCGTCGGAGATCAAAGCACAGATACGCAGTATTTT; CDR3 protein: CASSLVIVGDQSTDTQYF
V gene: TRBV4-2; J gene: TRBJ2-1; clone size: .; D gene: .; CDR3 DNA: TGTGCCAGCAGCCAAGCCCCGGAAGTCGCGGGGCAGTTCTTC; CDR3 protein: CASSQAPEVAGQFF
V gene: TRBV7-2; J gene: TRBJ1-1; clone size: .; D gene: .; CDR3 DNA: TGTGCCAGCAGCTTGGGGTTGCGGGGTAGTACTGAAGCTTTCTTT; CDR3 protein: CASSLGLRGSTEAFF
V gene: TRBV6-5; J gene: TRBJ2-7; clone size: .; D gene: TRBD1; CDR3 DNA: TGTGCCAGCCGGGACAGACCATACGAGCAGTACTTC; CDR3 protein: CASRDRPYEQYF
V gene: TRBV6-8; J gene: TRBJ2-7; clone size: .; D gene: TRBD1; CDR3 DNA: TGTGCCAGCACTAGACAGGGGAAACGGGAGCAGTACTTC; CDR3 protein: CASTRQGKREQYF
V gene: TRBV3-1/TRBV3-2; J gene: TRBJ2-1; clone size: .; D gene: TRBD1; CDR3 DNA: TGTGCCAGCAGCCGTAGGTTTATAGACAGGGTTGTAAATGAGCAGTTCTTC; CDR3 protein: CASSRRFIDRVVNEQFF
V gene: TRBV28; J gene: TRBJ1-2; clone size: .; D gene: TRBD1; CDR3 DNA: TGTGCCAGCACCACAAATCCCGGGACAGGGGGCGATAACTATGGCTACACCTTC; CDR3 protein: CASTTNPGTGGDNYGYTF
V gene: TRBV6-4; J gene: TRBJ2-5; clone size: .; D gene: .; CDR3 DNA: TGTGCCAACTCACGCAGGGAACAAGAGACCCAGTACTTC; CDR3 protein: CANSRREQETQYF
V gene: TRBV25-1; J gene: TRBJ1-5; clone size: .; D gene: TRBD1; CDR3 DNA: TGTGCCAGCAGTCAAACAGGGGGCAATCAGCCCCAGCATTTT; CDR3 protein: CASSQTGGNQPQHF
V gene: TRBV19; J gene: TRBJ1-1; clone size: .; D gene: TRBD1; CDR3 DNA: TGTGCCAGTACCCCGGACAGGGTGAACACTGAAGCTTTCTTT; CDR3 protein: CASTPDRVNTEAFF
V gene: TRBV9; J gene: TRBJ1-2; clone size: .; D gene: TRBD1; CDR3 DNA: TGTGCCAGCAGCGCAGGGACAGGCACTCCTGGCGGCTACACCTTC; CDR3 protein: CASSAGTGTPGGYTF
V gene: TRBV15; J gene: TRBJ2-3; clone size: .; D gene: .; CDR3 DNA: TGTGCCACCAGCAGAGATAGGACTCTTCCCACAGATACGCAGTATTTT; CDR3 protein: CATSRDRTLPTDTQYF
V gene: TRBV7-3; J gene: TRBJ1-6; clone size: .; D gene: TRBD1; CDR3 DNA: TGTGCCAGCAGCCGGGGACAGGGCGATTCACCCCTCCACTTT; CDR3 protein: CASSRGQGDSPLHF
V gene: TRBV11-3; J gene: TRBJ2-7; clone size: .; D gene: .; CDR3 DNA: TGTGCCAGCAGCTCGGGACGCCACTACGAGCAGTACTTC; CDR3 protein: CASSSGRHYEQYF
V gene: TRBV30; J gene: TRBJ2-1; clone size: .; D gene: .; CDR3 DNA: TGTGCCCACGCGGGGATACATGAGCAGTTCTTC; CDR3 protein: CAHAGIHEQFF
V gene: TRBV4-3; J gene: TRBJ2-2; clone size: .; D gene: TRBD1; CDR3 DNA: TGCGCCAGCAGCCAAGAAACACAGGGGGCCGGGGAGCTGTTTTTT; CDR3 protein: CASSQETQGAGELFF
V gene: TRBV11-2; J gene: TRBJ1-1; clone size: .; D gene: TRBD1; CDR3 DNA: TGTGCCAGCAGCTCGACAGGGGTGATGAACACTGAAGCTTTCTTT; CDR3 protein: CASSSTGVMNTEAFF
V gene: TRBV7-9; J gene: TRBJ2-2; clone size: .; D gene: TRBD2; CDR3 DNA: TGTGCCACCTCGAAAGGGCCTAGCGGGAGGGGCACCGGGGAGCTGTTTTTT; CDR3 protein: CATSKGPSGRGTGELFF
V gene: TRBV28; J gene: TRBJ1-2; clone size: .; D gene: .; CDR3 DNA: TGTGCCAGCAGTGCTACTCCAAACTATGGCTACACCTTC; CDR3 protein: CASSATPNYGYTF
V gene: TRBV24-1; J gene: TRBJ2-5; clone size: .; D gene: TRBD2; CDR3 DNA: TGTGCCACCAGTGATTCGGGACTAGCGGGGGGAACACAAGAGACCCAGTACTTC; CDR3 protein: CATSDSGLAGGTQETQYF
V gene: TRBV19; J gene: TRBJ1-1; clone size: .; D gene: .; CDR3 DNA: TGTGCCACGGAGGGGACACAGAACACTGAAGCTTTCTTT; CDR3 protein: CATEGTQNTEAFF